This T cell receptor (beta chain) originates from a study of blood T cell repertoires in COVID-19 (dated by TCRdb to about 2020). Some background on the complete study: Samples covering the acute and convalescent phases of COVID-19 were provided by collaborators in the United States, Italy and Spain. The material from the prospective study consisted of cDNA or gDNA derived from T cells, B-cell-depleted T cells, or PBMCs. Where HLA class I and class II types were available, the types were taken from metadata supplied by the sample provider, not from assay-based typing. Samples came from the ongoing ImmuneRACE study (first 160 participants) plus 1,254 subjects from 6 global collaborators. The dataset comprised deeply sampled blood TCRbeta repertoires from subjects exposed to, actively infected with, or recovered from COVID-19. Sample metadata almost always included a de-identified subject ID, COVID-19 status, age in years and sex. A freely available public database, intended as a resource for researchers studying the immune response to SARS-CoV-2, is where the repertoires were released.

TCRbeta CDR3 regions were amplified from genomic DNA using the immunoSEQ Assay, a bias-controlled multiplex PCR. Per the source publication's procedure: Nucleated cell counts per sample were estimated from amplification of reference gene primers within the assay. To quantify the absolute abundance of each unique TCRbeta CDR3 rearrangement, sequence reads were collapsed and filtered. For each sample, productive Simpson clonality was calculated by taking the square root of Simpson's diversity index across productive rearrangements. The immuneACCESS repertoire file appears here via TCRdb, limited to in-frame rearrangements. These files lack a portion of the clones; in checked studies, under half of the deficit traces to unresolved V genes, and the cause of the others is not known. V, J and clone size were drawn from that table, and D and trimming were deduced from the DNA. Counted in this sample were some 250,000 clones; approximately 80% of them appeared once. In total, the top ten clones hold 7.5% of the sample.

Beyond this particular receptor, the publication reports: The quantity of clinical and demographic metadata differed by source and by participant and was supplied without curation.

In Seattle, one collaborating source enrolled patients while the infection was active and tracked those patients longitudinally over the course of disease. Collaborating institutions collected whole blood in K2EDTA tubes following their own protocols. For TCRbeta analysis, collaborators shipped samples in one of three forms: frozen whole blood, isolated PBMCs, or DNA extracted from either of those sample types. From cysteine to phenylalanine, the CDR3 is 16 amino acids long. Just the 48-base CDR3 DNA is kept, in frame starting at base 1. The junction shows trimming of 5 bases on V and 0 bases on J, and the gene matches do not reach 6 bases of it. CDR1 is given as LNHDA and CDR2 as SQIVND, both from the germline V gene (reference sequence). Notes on this clone: Which antigen it targets is not known. No qualities accompany the bases; no much larger clone lies one base away.

The TCR was taken from a woman over 75 with COVID-19, enrolled during active disease. This sequence uses TRBV19 and TRBJ1-5, with 8 bases aligning to TRBD1. The sample taken for sequencing was peripheral blood. The CDR3 protein is CASSSRTGNSNQPQHF. The DNA sequence is given as TGTGCCAGTAGTTCCAGGACAGGGAATAGCAATCAGCCCCAGCATTTT. Outside the CDR3, residues come from the reference TRBV19 and TRBJ1-5 proteins, so the full variable domain is: DGGITQSPKYLFRKEGQNVTLSCEQNLNHDAMYWYRQDPGQGLRLIYYSQIVNDFQKGDIAEGYSVSREKKESFPLTVTSAQKNPTAFYLCASSSRTGNSNQPQHFGDGTRLSIL.